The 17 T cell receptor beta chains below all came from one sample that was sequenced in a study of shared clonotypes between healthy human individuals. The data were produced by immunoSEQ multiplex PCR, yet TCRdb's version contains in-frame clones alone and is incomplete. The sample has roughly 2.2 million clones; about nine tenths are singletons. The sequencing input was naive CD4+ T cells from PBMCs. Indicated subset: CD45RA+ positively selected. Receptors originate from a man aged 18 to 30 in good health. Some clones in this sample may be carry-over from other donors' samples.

The CDR3: CAWSVSGRNTDTQYF. The CDR3, as DNA: TGTGCCTGGAGTGTTAGCGGGAGGAACACAGATACGCAGTATTTT. The chain recombines TRBV30 with TRBJ2-3, with TRBD2 identical over 10 bases. The CDR3 runs to 15 residues. Trimming took 0 bases from V and 2 from J; bases not matched to a gene: 2. Germline V gives CDR1 GTSNPN, CDR2 SVGIG (reference sequence).

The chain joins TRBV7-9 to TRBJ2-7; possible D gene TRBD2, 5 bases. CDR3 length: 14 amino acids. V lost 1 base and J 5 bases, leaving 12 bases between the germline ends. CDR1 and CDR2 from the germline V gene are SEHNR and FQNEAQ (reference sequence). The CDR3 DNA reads TGTGCCAGCAGCTTAGGGTGGTACGGGGACGAGCAGTACTTC. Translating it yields CASSLGWYGDEQYF.

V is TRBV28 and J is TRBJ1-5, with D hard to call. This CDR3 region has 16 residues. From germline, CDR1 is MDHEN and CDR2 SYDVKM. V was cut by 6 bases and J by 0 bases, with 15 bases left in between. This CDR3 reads CASSPSGLPSNQPQHF. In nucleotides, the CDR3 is TGTGCCAGCAGCCCTTCGGGTCTACCTAGCAATCAGCCCCAGCATTTT.

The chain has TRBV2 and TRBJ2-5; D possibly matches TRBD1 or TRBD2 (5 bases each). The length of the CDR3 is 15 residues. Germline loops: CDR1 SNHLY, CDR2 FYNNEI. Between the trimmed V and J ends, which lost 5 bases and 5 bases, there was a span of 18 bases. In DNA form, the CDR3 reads TGTGCCAGCAGTCTTTCCGGGACCGAAGGGGAGACCCAGTACTTC. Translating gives CASSLSGTEGETQYF.

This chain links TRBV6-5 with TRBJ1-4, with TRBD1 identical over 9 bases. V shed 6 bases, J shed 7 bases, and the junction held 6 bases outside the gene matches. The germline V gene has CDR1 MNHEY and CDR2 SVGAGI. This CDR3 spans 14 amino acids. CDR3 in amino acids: CASSGQGIGEKLFF. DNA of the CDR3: TGTGCCAGCAGCGGACAGGGGATCGGTGAAAAACTGTTTTTT.

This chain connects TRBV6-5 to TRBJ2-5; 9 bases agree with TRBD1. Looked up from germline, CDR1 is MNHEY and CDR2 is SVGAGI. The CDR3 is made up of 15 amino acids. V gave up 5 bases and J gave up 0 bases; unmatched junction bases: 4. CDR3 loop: CASSARDRDQETQYF. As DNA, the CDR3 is TGTGCCAGCAGTGCCCGGGACAGGGACCAAGAGACCCAGTACTTC.

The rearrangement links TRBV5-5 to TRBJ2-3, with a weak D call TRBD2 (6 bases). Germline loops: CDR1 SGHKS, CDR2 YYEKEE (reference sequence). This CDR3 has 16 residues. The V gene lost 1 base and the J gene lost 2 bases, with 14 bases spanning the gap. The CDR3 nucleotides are TGTGCCAGCAGCTTGATCCGGGACTTCGTCACAGATACGCAGTATTTT. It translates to CASSLIRDFVTDTQYF.

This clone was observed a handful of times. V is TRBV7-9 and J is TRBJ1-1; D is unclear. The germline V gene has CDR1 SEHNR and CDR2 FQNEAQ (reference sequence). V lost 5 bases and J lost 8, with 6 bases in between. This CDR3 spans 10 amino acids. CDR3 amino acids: CASSPQEAFF. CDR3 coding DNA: TGTGCCAGCAGCCCCCAGGAAGCTTTCTTT.

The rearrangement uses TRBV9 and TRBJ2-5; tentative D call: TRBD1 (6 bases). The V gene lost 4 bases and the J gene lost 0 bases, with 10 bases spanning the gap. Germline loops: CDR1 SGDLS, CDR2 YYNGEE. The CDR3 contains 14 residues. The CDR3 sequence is CASSPRQDQETQYF. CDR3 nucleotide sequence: TGTGCCAGCAGCCCTCGACAGGACCAAGAGACCCAGTACTTC.

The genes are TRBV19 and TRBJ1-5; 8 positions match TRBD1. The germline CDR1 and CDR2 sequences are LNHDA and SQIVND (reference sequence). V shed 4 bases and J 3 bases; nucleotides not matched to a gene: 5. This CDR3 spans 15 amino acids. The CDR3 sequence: CASSTGQGNNQPQHF. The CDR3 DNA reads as TGTGCCAGTAGTACCGGACAGGGCAACAATCAGCCCCAGCATTTT.

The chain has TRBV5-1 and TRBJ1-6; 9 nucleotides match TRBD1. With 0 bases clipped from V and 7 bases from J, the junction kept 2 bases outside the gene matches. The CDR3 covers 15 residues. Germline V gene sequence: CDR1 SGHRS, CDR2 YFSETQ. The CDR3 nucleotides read TGCGCCAGCAGCTTGGGGACAGGGGCCAATTCACCCCTCCACTTT. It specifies CASSLGTGANSPLHF.

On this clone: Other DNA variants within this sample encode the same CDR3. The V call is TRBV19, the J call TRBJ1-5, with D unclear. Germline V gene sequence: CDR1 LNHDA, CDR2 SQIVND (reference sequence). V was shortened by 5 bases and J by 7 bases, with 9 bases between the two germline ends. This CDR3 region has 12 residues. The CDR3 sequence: CASSLGGQPQHF. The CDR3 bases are TGTGCCAGTAGTCTTGGAGGCCAGCCCCAGCATTTT.

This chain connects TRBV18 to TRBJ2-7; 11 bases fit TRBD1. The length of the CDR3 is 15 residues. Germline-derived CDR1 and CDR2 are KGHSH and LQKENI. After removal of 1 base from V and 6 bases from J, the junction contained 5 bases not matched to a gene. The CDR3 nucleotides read TGTGCCAGCTCACCACTAGGGACAGGGGGAGTCGAGCAGTACTTC. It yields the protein CASSPLGTGGVEQYF.

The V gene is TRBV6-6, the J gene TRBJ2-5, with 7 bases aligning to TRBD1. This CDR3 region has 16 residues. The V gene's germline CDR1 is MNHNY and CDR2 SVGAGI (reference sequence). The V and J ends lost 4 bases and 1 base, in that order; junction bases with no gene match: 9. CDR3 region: CASSWGTDRSQETQYF. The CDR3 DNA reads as TGTGCCAGCAGTTGGGGGACAGACCGCTCCCAAGAGACCCAGTACTTC.

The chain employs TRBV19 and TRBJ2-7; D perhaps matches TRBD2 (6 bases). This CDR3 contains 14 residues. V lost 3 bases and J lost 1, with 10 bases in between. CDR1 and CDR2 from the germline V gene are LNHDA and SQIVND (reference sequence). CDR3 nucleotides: TGTGCCAGTAGTATCTCAGGACTATCCTACGAGCAGTACTTC. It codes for CASSISGLSYEQYF.

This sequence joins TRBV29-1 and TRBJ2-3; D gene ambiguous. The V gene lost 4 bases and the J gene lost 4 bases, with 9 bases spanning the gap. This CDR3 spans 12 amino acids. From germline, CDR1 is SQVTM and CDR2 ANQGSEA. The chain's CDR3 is CSVVWFPDTQYF. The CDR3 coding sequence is TGCAGCGTTGTTTGGTTCCCAGATACGCAGTATTTT.

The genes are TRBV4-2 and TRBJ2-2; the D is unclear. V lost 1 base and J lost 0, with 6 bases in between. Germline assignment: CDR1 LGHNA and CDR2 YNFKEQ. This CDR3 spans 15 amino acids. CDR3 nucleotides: TGTGCCAGCAGCCAAGGTCTAGCGAACACCGGGGAGCTGTTTTTT. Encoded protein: CASSQGLANTGELFF.